The sequence of this T cell receptor (beta chain) was determined in a study of T cell responses to AZD1222 COVID-19 vaccine. Germline V gene data show CDR1 as LGHDT and CDR2 as YNNKEL (reference sequence). Trimming cost V 0 bases and J 6 bases, with 14 bases left between them. The CDR3 runs 16 residues. Clones were sequenced by immunoSEQ multiplex PCR, and TCRdb holds only the in-frame ones, with some missing. The table has 150,000 or so clones, 90% to 95% seen once. This receptor was taken from an adult in good health. The chain uses TRBV3-1 (or the pseudogene TRBV3-2) and TRBJ2-2; either TRBD1 or TRBD2 may fit D (5 bases each). Sequencing was performed on peripheral blood, taken on day 0 of AZD1222 vaccination. The CDR3 sequence is CASSQDWGSQAGELFF. The CDR3 nucleotides read TGTGCCAGCAGCCAAGACTGGGGGAGTCAGGCCGGGGAGCTGTTTTTT.